This T cell receptor (beta chain) came from a study of CD8 T cells in Susac syndrome (dated 2019 in TCRdb). Study-level background: Repertoire sequencing was used to test whether CD8+ T cell activation and differentiation in Susac syndrome was antigen driven.

Peripheral blood CD8+ and CD4+ T cells from healthy donors, Susac syndrome patients and multiple sclerosis patients were profiled by high-throughput TCR beta sequencing. Healthy donors were age- and sex-matched controls. CD8+ TEMRA cells were enriched by FACS, while bulk CD8+ and CD4+ T cells were purified by magnetic negative isolation. Blood was collected in EDTA tubes and processed within 24 hours, with PBMCs isolated through density gradient centrifugation. PBMCs intended for TCR sequencing were frozen in liquid nitrogen and were later thawed in a 37 degrees C water bath. The sorted or isolated CD4+, CD8+ and CD8+ TEMRA cells had a purity of 90% or higher. RNA was extracted with the RNeasy kit and roughly 0.45 to 1 ug was reverse transcribed using random hexamers. TCR beta CDR3 regions were amplified with the immunoSEQ multiplex PCR assay covering 54 Vbeta and 13 Jbeta segments. Bias from PCR amplification was corrected by using a synthetic template baseline for primer optimization and for computational correction. Per the source publication's procedure: Reads were assigned to V, D and J genes according to IMGT and analyzed in immunoSEQ Analyzer, with only productive sequences retained. To calculate clonality, Shannon entropy was normalized by log2 of the number of productive unique sequences and then subtracted from one. For each patient and control, public and private clones were evaluated within the 100 most prevalent clones. A clone was defined as Susac-specific if it was absent from the healthy and MS cohorts, from some 980 published viral clones and from other ImmuneACCESS disease sequences. TCRdb cleaned the public reads at Q25 with fastp, built clones with MiXCR and kept in-frame beta chains. Identical CDR3 protein sequences are pooled into one entry, listed with their most common genes and DNA. V and J calls and clone size were set by TCRdb, not the authors. This sample has 140,000 to 150,000 distinct CDR3 sequences in its table, and roughly 94% of those were observed once. The ten largest clones add up to under 0.095% of the sample.

A remark on this clonotype: Its antigen specificity is not known. Base qualities are not at hand, and no much larger clone is one base apart.

V has 6 bases trimmed and J has 5 bases trimmed; junction bases matching no gene number 7. Its CDR3 holds 15 amino acids, cysteine through phenylalanine. This entry keeps only the CDR3 DNA: 45 bases, framed from base 1. Study-wide findings and limitations: The TCR sequencing and HLA analysis was acknowledged to have included a relatively small number of individuals.

The origin of this receptor is a human donor in good health. The chain links TRBV12-3 or TRBV12-4 with TRBJ2-1, and TRBD2 aligns with 10 junction nucleotides. The sequencing input was CD4+ T cells from PBMCs. The sequenced DNA: TGTGCCAGCAGGGAGATAGCGGGGGGAAACAATGAGCAGTTCTTC. It codes for CASREIAGGNNEQFF.